Listed below are T cell receptor beta chains from one sample, sequenced in a study of cytomegalovirus exposure and HLA in healthy donors. Data came from immunoSEQ multiplex PCR; TCRdb stores just in-frame clones and leaves some out. The sample holds approximately 38,000 clones; about 66% are singletons and the top ten take 18%. The sample consisted of PBMCs. These TCRs come from a man in his fifties in good health and CMV-seropositive. The CDR3 runs from the conserved cysteine through the conserved F or W. The D gene is left open where the match is weak. Only part of the rows carry a size: once, few, many, or a class if the clone is expanded.

j_gene | d_gene | v_gene | abundance | CDR3nt | CDR3aa
TRBJ2-3 | - | TRBV4-3 | - | TGCGCCAGCAGCCGTTCTAGCACAGATACGCAGTATTTT | CASSRSSTDTQYF
TRBJ1-2 | TRBD1 | TRBV29-1 | - | TGCAGCGTTGGCCGGACAGGGAGAGACTATGGCTACACCTTC | CSVGRTGRDYGYTF
TRBJ2-7 | - | TRBV5-6 | - | TGTGCCAGCAGCTTGACAGGAACTTACGAGCAGTACTTC | CASSLTGTYEQYF
TRBJ2-7 | TRBD1 | TRBV27 | - | TGTGCCAGCAGTTTATATCCAGGGGGCGACGAGCAGTACTTC | CASSLYPGGDEQYF
TRBJ2-3 | TRBD2 | TRBV9 | once | TGTGCCAGCAGCCTGATGGGCGGGGGGATAGATACGCAGTATTTT | CASSLMGGGIDTQYF
TRBJ1-1 | TRBD1 | TRBV6-6 | few | TGTGCCAGCAGGTTGACAGGGCTGAACACTGAAGCTTTCTTT | CASRLTGLNTEAFF
TRBJ1-4 | TRBD1 | TRBV25-1 | - | TGTGCCAGCAGTGAATATAGAGGGACAGGGGGATTATCGGAAAAACTGTTTTTT | CASSEYRGTGGLSEKLFF
TRBJ1-2 | TRBD1 | TRBV4-2 | - | TGTGCCAGCAGCCAACCTTCTGAGGGACAGGGGGTGTATGGCTACACCTTC | CASSQPSEGQGVYGYTF
TRBJ1-6 | - | TRBV9 | few | TGTGCCAGCAGCGTAGCCCCCGAGGGTTCACCCCTCCACTTT | CASSVAPEGSPLHF
TRBJ2-2 | TRBD1 | TRBV7-2 | - | TGTGCCAGCAGAAGGGACAGTCGGAACACCGGGGAGCTGTTTTTT | CASRRDSRNTGELFF
TRBJ2-3 | TRBD2 | TRBV5-1 | once | TGCGCCAGCAGCTCAGGGCGGGGGGGCACAGATACGCAGTATTTT | CASSSGRGGTDTQYF
TRBJ1-3 | - | TRBV5-1 | - | TGCGCCAGCAGCAGGGGATCAGGATCTGGAAACACCATATATTTT | CASSRGSGSGNTIYF
TRBJ1-1 | - | TRBV5-6 | few | TGTGCCAGCAGCCTTTTTTTCCGGGACACTGAAGCTTTCTTT | CASSLFFRDTEAFF
TRBJ1-4 | TRBD1 | TRBV7-9 | - | TGTGCCAGCAGCCAGGGACAGGGCGGTGAAAAACTGTTTTTT | CASSQGQGGEKLFF
TRBJ2-7 | TRBD2 | TRBV5-6 | - | TGTGCCAGCAGCTTTTTAGGGGTAGCGGGGCGACCCTCCTACGAGCAGTACTTC | CASSFLGVAGRPSYEQYF
TRBJ1-1 | TRBD1 | TRBV9 | - | TGTGCCAGCAGCGTAGCTACAGGGGGCTATGCTGAAGCTTTCTTT | CASSVATGGYAEAFF
TRBJ2-7 | TRBD2 | TRBV6-5 | - | TGTGCCAGCAGTTACTCCCCCGTGGGGGGGACCTACGAGCAGTACTTC | CASSYSPVGGTYEQYF
TRBJ2-5 | TRBD2 | TRBV18 | - | TGTGCCAGCTCACCACCGGGAGGGCGAGAGACCCAGTACTTC | CASSPPGGRETQYF
TRBJ2-3 | TRBD2 | TRBV13 | - | TGTGCCAGCAGCCTGGGGACTAGCGGGGGAGATACGCAGTATTTT | CASSLGTSGGDTQYF
TRBJ1-2 | TRBD1 | TRBV7-8 | - | TGTGCCAGCAGCTTAGGGTCAGGGGGATCTGGGGGCTACACCTTC | CASSLGSGGSGGYTF
TRBJ1-3 | TRBD1 | TRBV2 | few | TGTGCCAGCAGTGACAGGGGGCTGGGAAACACCATATATTTT | CASSDRGLGNTIYF
TRBJ1-5 | - | TRBV7-9 | - | TGTGCCAGCAGCTTAGCGGCAGGTTTCAGTCAGCCCCAGCATTTT | CASSLAAGFSQPQHF